This T cell receptor (beta chain) comes out of a study of T cells in Graves' hyperthyroidism and ophthalmopathy. RNA transcripts yielded amplified TCR beta CDR3 regions. Initially, a first-round RT-PCR of the TCR CDR3 employed the HTBI primer set. TCRdb re-called the multiplex PCR reads with MiXCR, one entry per CDR3 protein. The table lists 500,000 to 650,000 distinct CDR3 sequences, 46% of them singletons. Study outcomes and limitations: Ophthalmopathy was separated from stable hyperthyroidism by a 13 V-J model. Most expanded thyroid clonotypes above 0.001 also appeared in blood.

Unmatched junction bases numbered 8, after V lost 5 bases and J lost 3 bases. CDR1 is SGHDT, CDR2 YYEEEE, per germline. The CDR3 has 15 residues. Comment on this clonotype: Its matching antigen is unknown.

The receptor comes from an adult woman with Graves' disease, either hyperthyroidism or ophthalmopathy (not recorded which). The sequenced sample consisted of peripheral blood or thyroid tissue (not recorded which). The chain combines TRBV5-6 with TRBJ1-1; 9 positions match TRBD1. The CDR3 protein is CASSATGGVDTEAFF. Written as DNA, the CDR3 is TGTGCCAGCAGTGCCACAGGGGGCGTGGACACTGAAGCTTTCTTT. Based on the CDR3 plus reference TRBV5-6 and TRBJ1-1, the full variable domain is DAGVTQSPTHLIKTRGQQVTLRCSPKSGHDTVSWYQQALGQGPQFIFQYYEEEERQRGNFPDRFSGHQFPNYSSELNVNALLLGDSALYLCASSATGGVDTEAFFGQGTRLTVV.